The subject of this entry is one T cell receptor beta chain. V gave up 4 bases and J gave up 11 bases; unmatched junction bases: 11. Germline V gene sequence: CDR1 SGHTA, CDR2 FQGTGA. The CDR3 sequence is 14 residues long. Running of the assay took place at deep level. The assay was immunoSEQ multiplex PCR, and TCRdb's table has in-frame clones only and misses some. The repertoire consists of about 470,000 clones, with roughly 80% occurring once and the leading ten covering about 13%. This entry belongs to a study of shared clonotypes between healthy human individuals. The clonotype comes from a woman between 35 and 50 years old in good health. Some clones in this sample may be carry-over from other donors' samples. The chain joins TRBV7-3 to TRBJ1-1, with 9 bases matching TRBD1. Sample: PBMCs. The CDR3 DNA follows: TGTGCCAGCAGCTCGACAGGGGGAGCGAATCGGGCTTTCTTT. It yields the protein CASSSTGGANRAFF.